Following are 15 T cell receptor beta chains from one sample sequenced in a study of Graves' ophthalmopathy and Graves' hyperthyroidism (dated by TCRdb to the late 2010s). Sequenced on an Illumina HiSeq 2000. TCR beta CDR3 regions were amplified from RNA transcripts for repertoire sequencing. A first-round RT-PCR used HTBI primers with the Qiagen OneStep RT-PCR kit, followed by a second-round multiplex PCR, size selection and purification. TCRdb's own reprocessing of the public reads used fastp at Q25 and MiXCR and kept productive beta chains. Each record represents a unique CDR3 protein, reported with the most common genes and DNA among its rows. Present in this sample are about 500,000 distinct CDR3 sequences, around an eighth of which were seen just once. The ten biggest clones cover 9.5% to 10% of the sample. The sequenced material came from blood. The receptors come from a woman under 40 with Graves' ophthalmopathy. Donor details come from another sample of the same person, matched by shared clones.

This clonotype was detected only a few times. This chain joins TRBV4-1 and TRBJ1-1; no firm D call. Looked up from germline, CDR1 is MGHRA and CDR2 is YSYEKL. Trimming took off 1 base at V and 0 bases at J, with 12 bases between the two ends. The CDR3 length is 16 residues. CDR3 DNA: TGCGCCAGCAGCCAAGGCCGAGCCCTCGTGAACACTGAAGCTTTCTTT. Protein sequence: CASSQGRALVNTEAFF.

The table lists this clonotype with many counts. The J gene is TRBJ1-1, the V gene TRBV2; no firm D call. The germline gives CDR1 SNHLY, CDR2 FYNNEI. CDR3 size: 15 residues. V lost 0 bases to trimming and J lost 0 bases, with 8 bases between them. The CDR3 sequence is CASSEALYMNTEAFF. CDR3 sequence (DNA): TGTGCCAGCAGTGAAGCTCTTTATATGAACACTGAAGCTTTCTTT.

This clonotype has just a few counts. V gene TRBV12-3 or TRBV12-4 combines with J gene TRBJ2-7, with unresolved D. The CDR3 is 14 amino acids. The germline V and J ends were trimmed by 6 bases and 3 bases, with 15 bases remaining between them. DNA for the CDR3: TGTGCCAGCAGGGTATGGGGTAGAAACTACGAGCAGTACTTC. Its protein is CASRVWGRNYEQYF.

This clonotype was recorded at least ten times. The genes are TRBV28 and TRBJ1-2; TRBD1 is a possible D gene (5 bases). From germline, CDR1 is MDHEN and CDR2 SYDVKM. CDR3 length: 14 amino acids. V lost 10 bases and J 4 bases, leaving 19 bases between the germline ends. In DNA, the CDR3 is TGTGCCACCCGTGGGGCCCTCGGGGCCTATGGCTACACCTTC. This codes for CATRGALGAYGYTF.

This clonotype came up many times. This chain links TRBV6-5 with TRBJ2-7; TRBD1 agrees at 7 bases. The ends lost 6 bases at V and 5 bases at J; junction bases unmatched: 7. CDR1 and CDR2 (germline): MNHEY, SVGAGI. The CDR3 is made up of 13 amino acids. The CDR3 nucleotides read TGTGCCAGCAGCGGTGGACAGGTCCACGAGCAGTACTTC. Amino acid sequence: CASSGGQVHEQYF.

There are many counts of this clonotype. Here the CDR3 omits its conserved ending phenylalanine or tryptophan, so a read error is the likely source. This sequence joins TRBV6-1 and TRBJ1-2, with D perhaps matching TRBD1 (5 bases). The CDR3 covers 15 residues. The V gene lost 1 base and the J gene lost 8 bases, with 17 bases spanning the gap. CDR1 MNHNS and CDR2 SASEGT come from the germline V gene. The CDR3 loop reads CASSEGWSGRRGYTV. DNA for the CDR3: TGTGCCAGCAGTGAAGGGTGGTCAGGGAGACGAGGCTACACCGTC.

This clonotype was found many times. The chain employs TRBV6-1 and TRBJ1-5, with D hard to call. Trimming pared 4 bases from V and 5 bases from J, leaving 6 bases between. The CDR3 is 12 amino acids. The germline V gene has CDR1 MNHNS and CDR2 SASEGT. CDR3 residues: CASSVGYQPQHF. In DNA form, the CDR3 reads TGTGCCAGCAGTGTTGGGTATCAGCCCCAGCATTTT.

This clonotype was observed a few times. The chain carries TRBV7-9 and TRBJ1-3; D not certain. The CDR3 is 15 residues long. The germline V and J ends were trimmed by 2 bases and 0 bases, with 8 bases remaining between them. In germline, CDR1 is SEHNR, CDR2 FQNEAQ (reference sequence). The CDR3 here is CASSLNSLSGNTIYF. CDR3 DNA: TGTGCCAGCAGCTTAAACAGCCTCTCTGGAAACACCATATATTTT.

In its sample, this clonotype was seen many times. The chain carries TRBV20-1 and TRBJ1-2, with D unclear. The CDR3 runs to 13 residues. Per germline, CDR1 DFQATT and CDR2 SNEGSKA (reference sequence). The V end was cut by 0 bases, the J end by 4 bases, with 9 bases between. CDR3 sequence: CSARDSDGYGYTF. Here the CDR3 DNA reads TGCAGTGCTAGAGATTCCGACGGCTATGGCTACACCTTC.

This clonotype came up many times. The chain couples TRBV12-3 or TRBV12-4 to TRBJ1-6; D possibly corresponds to TRBD1 (5 bases). Deletions cut 5 bases from V and 8 bases from J, with 10 bases between. The CDR3 spans 13 residues. This CDR3 is CASSIRRDSPLHF. CDR3 in DNA: TGTGCCAGCAGTATCCGCAGGGATTCACCCCTCCACTTT.

In this sample, this clonotype turned up many times. The V gene is TRBV6-1, the J gene TRBJ2-7, with 9 bases that match TRBD1. With V trimmed by 5 bases and J by 4 bases, 12 bases remained unmatched. CDR1 is MNHNS and CDR2 is SASEGT in the germline V gene. CDR3 length: 16 residues. The CDR3 protein is CASSPRLQGASYEQYF. CDR3 DNA sequence: TGTGCCAGCAGTCCACGTCTACAGGGGGCATCGTACGAGCAGTACTTC.

Of note for this clonotype: Its ends do not fully match the called genes, so a read error is possible. The rearrangement joins TRBV18 to TRBJ1-1; maybe TRBD1 (6 bases). This CDR3 spans 16 amino acids. Germline values: CDR1 KGHSH, CDR2 LQKENI. CDR3 protein: CASSLFDSGVKTEAFF. The CDR3 DNA reads TGTGCCAGCTCACTGTTTGATTCAGGGGTGAAGACTGAAGCTTTCTTT.

At least ten counts were recorded for this clonotype. This chain links TRBV12-3 or TRBV12-4 with TRBJ2-7; possible D gene TRBD2, 5 bases. The CDR3 consists of 14 residues. Trimming stripped 2 bases from V and 4 bases from J, with 12 bases between. DNA of the CDR3: TGTGCCAGCAGTTTAAGAGTTACGGGGTACGAGCAGTACTTC. This sequence encodes CASSLRVTGYEQYF.

This clonotype was found many times. V and J are TRBV12-3 or TRBV12-4 and TRBJ1-1; tentative D call: TRBD1 (6 bases). There are 14 residues in the CDR3. Trimming removed 6 bases from V and 6 bases from J, with 17 bases in between. CDR3 sequence (DNA): TGTGCCAGCAGCCACAGGGACGGAGAGGCTGAAGCTTTCTTT. This sequence encodes CASSHRDGEAEAFF.

Ten or more counts support this clonotype. This rearrangement joins TRBV12-5 to TRBJ1-5, with D unresolved. The CDR3 is made up of 12 amino acids. V lost 1 base, J lost 7 bases, and 5 bases lay in between. Germline values: CDR1 LGHNT, CDR2 FRNRAP. CDR3 nucleotides: TGTGCTAGTGGTTTGGGGGGACAGCCCCAGCATTTT. Its translation is CASGLGGQPQHF.